This TCR beta chain comes out of a study of blood T cell repertoires in COVID-19. Across the whole study: Sample material is recorded as cDNA or gDNA derived from T cells, B-cell-depleted T cells, or PBMCs.

Per the study methods: It was from reference gene primer amplification that nucleated cell counts were estimated. Libraries were prepared by immunoSEQ multiplex PCR; TCRdb keeps only in-frame clonotypes and omits some of them. That table furnishes V, J and clone size, whereas the DNA furnished D and trimming. The sample carries a few hundred thousand clones, 70% to 90% recorded once. Trimming removed 5 bases at V and 4 bases at J, with 21 bases between. CDR1 LGHNA and CDR2 YNFKEQ come from the germline V gene. The CDR3 consists of 16 residues. Cohort 3 donors were reported recovered after two negative PCRs, clearance, or symptom resolution.

The specimen sequenced was PBMCs or T cells enriched from blood (not recorded which). V is TRBV4-2 and J is TRBJ2-7; D perhaps matches TRBD2 (5 bases). The receptor was derived from a man aged 35-49 years who had recovered from COVID-19. DNA for the CDR3: TGTGCCAGCAGCTATACCCGGGTAGTGAGGGTGTACGAGCAGTACTTC. Protein: CASSYTRVVRVYEQYF.